The clone carrying this T cell receptor beta chain was recorded a few times. The sample carries other DNA sequences with the same CDR3. This entry is derived from a study of blood T cell repertoires in COVID-19. Per the original data handling: Amplification from reference gene primers served as the basis for estimated nucleated cell counts. Libraries were prepared by immunoSEQ multiplex PCR; TCRdb keeps only in-frame clonotypes and omits some of them. V and J calls and clone size are given by that table; D and trimming were obtained from the DNA. The sample includes 300,000 to 350,000 clones, about 87% of them seen just once. Material: PBMCs or T cells enriched from blood (not recorded which). The sequence derives from a man aged 30 to 45 who had recovered from COVID-19.

CDR3 residues: CASSLSGDSGNTIYF. CDR3 DNA: TGCGCCAGCAGCTTGAGCGGGGATTCTGGAAACACCATATATTTT. The J gene is TRBJ1-3, the V gene TRBV5-1; no clear D gene. This CDR3 comprises 15 residues. The germline V and J ends were trimmed by 1 base and 1 base, with 9 bases remaining between them. Germline V lookup: CDR1 SGHRS, CDR2 YFSETQ.